The T cell receptor beta chain under discussion was sequenced for a study of OX40 agonist ivuxolimab in advanced cancers. Study context: Those treated in dose escalation had hepatocellular carcinoma, melanoma, renal cell cancer or head and neck cancer. Participants could have had prior anti-PD-1, anti-PD-L1 or anti-CTLA-4 therapy, and approximately 40% had some. In three patients, partial responses were observed, one with hepatocellular carcinoma and two with cutaneous melanoma. Study observations and caveats: Low clonal expansion, among the lowest seen, marked partial responders at 0.1-3.0 mg/kg.

Trimming took 5 bases from V and 8 from J; bases not matched to a gene: 5. The germline V gene encodes CDR1 MNHEY and CDR2 SVGAGI. The CDR3 spans 15 residues. Turning to this clone: Its antigen is not identified.

This table comes from immunoSEQ multiplex PCR, and its TCRdb copy is limited to in-frame clones, with some not included. Of fewer than 85,000 clones detected, about 90% appear once; the ten largest clones hold 9.5% to 11%. The sample was CD4+ or CD8+ T cells sorted from blood, taken in a trial of the OX40 agonist ivuxolimab. The chain uses TRBV6-5 and TRBJ2-1; TRBD2 matches 14 bases. The receptor was derived from an adult with an advanced solid tumor such as melanoma, head and neck, liver or kidney cancer. The CDR3 region is CASSATSGGDDEQFF. Written as DNA, the CDR3 is TGTGCCAGCAGTGCGACTAGCGGGGGGGACGATGAGCAGTTCTTC.